Each of the 27 T cell receptor beta chains below was sequenced from the same sample in a study of T cell repertoires in cytomegalovirus infection. From the reads, TCRdb called clonotypes with MiXCR, one entry per CDR3 protein. The data hold under 850,000 distinct CDR3 sequences, with around a third observed a single time. Their antigens are not known. The sequencing used cultured PBMCs, collected from culture after CMV antigen stimulation. The receptors were sampled from a human donor in good health (CMV status not recorded). Some clones in this sample may be carry-over from other donors' samples.

CDR3 bases: TGTGCCAGCAGCCCCGGGGTAGCGGGACTCTACGAGCAGTACTTC. Its translation: CASSPGVAGLYEQYF. This chain links TRBV7-9 with TRBJ2-7, with 8 bases identical to TRBD2. CDR1 is SEHNR, CDR2 FQNEAQ, per germline (reference sequence). Losses at the gene ends were 5 bases for V and 3 bases for J; bases not matched to a gene: 9. The CDR3 runs 15 residues.

This clonotype has ten or more counts. The chain has TRBV7-2 and TRBJ1-1; a possible D gene is TRBD1 (6 bases). CDR1 SGHTA and CDR2 FQGNSA come from the germline V gene. This CDR3 is built from 18 residues. Trimming took off 6 bases at V and 3 bases at J, with 26 bases between the two ends. CDR3 DNA sequence: TGTGCCAGCAGACAACACAGGGATTCAAACGCGAGCTACACTGAAGCTTTCTTT. It specifies CASRQHRDSNASYTEAFF.

As to this clonotype: Without the conserved terminal phenylalanine or tryptophan, this CDR3 likely stems from a read error. No DNA is shown, since the ends of the CDR3 on it are uncertain; the CDR3 is the one TCRdb lists. The chain couples TRBV20-1 to TRBJ1-1; TRBD1 was called by the table and not checked on the DNA. The CDR3 adds up to 16 amino acids, both ends counted. Germline CDR1 DFQATT, CDR2 SNEGSKA (reference sequence). The CDR3 sequence is CSARYLLFRTGPRESL.

The genes are TRBV20-1 and TRBJ2-3; 8 positions match TRBD2. Losses at the gene ends were 7 bases for V and 1 base for J; bases not matched to a gene: 4. The CDR3 has 13 residues. Per germline, CDR1 DFQATT and CDR2 SNEGSKA (reference sequence). CDR3 loop: CSVKTSGTDTQYF. CDR3 nucleotide sequence: TGCAGTGTTAAGACTAGCGGCACAGATACGCAGTATTTT.

This clonotype occurred a few times. This rearrangement joins TRBV7-4 to TRBJ2-1, with no clear D. Germline loops: CDR1 SGHVT, CDR2 SQSDAQ. CDR3 length: 14 amino acids. The V end lost 0 bases, the J end lost 8 bases, and 11 bases lay between the germline ends. The CDR3 reads CASSLAWVSDEQFF. The DNA for the CDR3 is TGTGCCAGCAGCTTAGCGTGGGTTTCGGATGAGCAGTTCTTC.

The chain combines TRBV7-9 with TRBJ2-2; no clear D. The V end lost 4 bases, the J end lost 4 bases, and 16 bases lay between the germline ends. CDR1 SEHNR and CDR2 FQNEAQ come from the germline V gene (reference sequence). This CDR3 region has 16 residues. DNA of the CDR3: TGTGCCAGCAGCTCCTATCCCTACGACGGCACCGGGGAGCTGTTTTTT. This encodes CASSSYPYDGTGELFF.

This chain connects TRBV5-1 to TRBJ2-5; 7 bases are shared with TRBD1. Germline-derived CDR1 and CDR2 are SGHRS and YFSETQ. V lost 7 bases to trimming and J lost 1 base; unmatched junction nucleotides: 10. There are 15 residues in the CDR3. In DNA form, the CDR3 reads TGCGCCAGCTCACCCGGGACAGCGCTCCAAGAGACCCAGTACTTC. Residues: CASSPGTALQETQYF.

The chain carries TRBV6-1 and TRBJ2-5; 9 bases are a match to TRBD2. The CDR3 loop spans 17 amino acids. V was pared by 5 bases and J by 0 bases, with 10 bases of the junction left unmatched. The germline gives CDR1 MNHNS, CDR2 SASEGT. The CDR3: CASSSLFLAGNQETQYF. Here the CDR3 DNA reads TGTGCCAGCAGTTCCCTCTTCCTAGCGGGAAACCAAGAGACCCAGTACTTC.

This clonotype was observed a few times. The chain joins TRBV2 to TRBJ2-7; D uncertain. Germline V gives CDR1 SNHLY, CDR2 FYNNEI. This CDR3 has 14 residues. V dropped 3 bases and J dropped 4 bases, with 13 bases sitting between them. CDR3 coding DNA: TGTGCCAGCAGTGATAGGTTCGGGCGATACGAGCAGTACTTC. Translating it yields CASSDRFGRYEQYF.

The chain joins TRBV4-2 to TRBJ1-2; 8 bases fit TRBD1. The CDR3 totals 16 residues. Trimming took 0 bases from V and 8 from J; bases not matched to a gene: 11. The germline gives CDR1 LGHNA, CDR2 YNFKEQ. The DNA for the CDR3 is TGTGCCAGCAGCCAAGATGTGAGACAGGGGCCTGCGGGCTACACCTTC. Its protein product is CASSQDVRQGPAGYTF.

This clonotype was seen repeatedly, ten times or more. The gene calls are TRBV12-3 or TRBV12-4 and TRBJ2-3, with D possibly matching TRBD2 (6 bases). The CDR3 spans 13 residues. V was clipped by 6 bases and J by 2 bases, with 9 bases between them. DNA of the CDR3: TGTGCCAGCAGCCGACTAGACACAGATACGCAGTATTTT. This encodes CASSRLDTDTQYF.

The CDR3 nucleotides read TGCGCCAGCAGCCAACCCTCTAGCACAGATACGCAGTATTTT. Protein: CASSQPSSTDTQYF. The chain has TRBV4-1 and TRBJ2-3; D not resolved. The germline CDR1 and CDR2 sequences are MGHRA and YSYEKL. V was trimmed by 2 bases and J by 0 bases, leaving 6 bases between them. This CDR3 contains 14 residues.

The rearrangement uses TRBV24-1 and TRBJ2-1; D may be TRBD2 (5 bases). The V gene's germline CDR1 is KGHDR and CDR2 SFDVKD. Trimming stripped 3 bases from V and 2 bases from J, with 13 bases between. The CDR3 length is 16 residues. Here the CDR3 DNA reads TGTGCCACCAGTGATCGGACTCTACCCCCCTACAATGAGCAGTTCTTC. Its translation is CATSDRTLPPYNEQFF.

There are a few counts of this clonotype. V and J are TRBV7-8 and TRBJ1-4, with D maybe TRBD1 (5 bases). The CDR3 is 14 amino acids. Germline CDR1 SGHVS, CDR2 FQNEAQ. Deletions cut 4 bases from V and 7 bases from J, with 13 bases between. The CDR3 region is CASSSRPQGEKLFF. CDR3 DNA sequence: TGTGCCAGCAGCTCACGACCCCAGGGTGAAAAACTGTTTTTT. The full variable domain, in which reference TRBV7-8 and TRBJ1-4 provide the parts outside the CDR3, is GAGVSQSPRYKVAKRGQDVALRCDPISGHVSLFWYQQALGQGPEFLTYFQNEAQLDKSGLPSDRFFAERPEGSVSTLKIQRTQQEDSAVYLCASSSRPQGEKLFFGSGTQLSVL.

The V and J genes are TRBV6-2 or TRBV6-3 and TRBJ1-2; tentatively, D is TRBD1 (5 bases). Germline CDR1 and CDR2: MNHEY and SVGEGT. Deletions cut 6 bases from V and 8 bases from J, with 22 bases between. The CDR3 contains 15 residues. This chain's CDR3 is CASRGRGSGPRGYTF. The CDR3 DNA follows: TGTGCCAGCAGAGGAAGAGGGTCGGGGCCGAGAGGCTACACCTTC.

This clonotype was seen a few times. The chain has TRBV19 and TRBJ2-5; TRBD2 might be the D (5 bases). V lost 5 bases and J 5 bases, leaving 9 bases between the germline ends. Germline lookup yields CDR1 LNHDA and CDR2 SQIVND (reference sequence). The CDR3 has 12 residues. The CDR3 protein is CASSAVAETQYF. In DNA form, the CDR3 reads TGTGCCAGTAGTGCCGTAGCGGAGACCCAGTACTTC.

This clonotype was found many times. The V and J genes are TRBV7-2 and TRBJ1-6; the D is unclear. Germline V gene data show CDR1 as SGHTA and CDR2 as FQGNSA. The CDR3 runs to 14 residues. Deletions cut 10 bases from V and 7 bases from J, with 17 bases between. The CDR3 DNA reads as TGTGCCACCAGGACCCCGTTGCCCAATTCACCCCTCCACTTT. This codes for CATRTPLPNSPLHF.

This clonotype has only one observation. At one boundary the junction diverges from the germline segment, which might be a read error. This chain joins TRBV29-1 and TRBJ2-7, with 8 bases matching TRBD2. CDR3 length equals 11 residues. Germline values: CDR1 SQVTM, CDR2 ANQGSEA. CDR3 DNA: TGCAGCGTTGAAGATGAGCGGGGGTATTCCTTC. It is translated as CSVEDERGYSF.

The chain recombines TRBV20-1 with TRBJ1-2; D may be TRBD1 (5 bases). Germline CDR1 DFQATT, CDR2 SNEGSKA (reference sequence). The CDR3 spans 13 residues. Deletions cut 5 bases from V and 5 bases from J, with 15 bases between. CDR3 loop: CSAQAPGGYGYTF. DNA for the CDR3: TGCAGTGCTCAAGCTCCGGGGGGGTATGGCTACACCTTC.

This chain connects TRBV5-1 to TRBJ2-5; 14 bases are a match to TRBD2. The CDR3 totals 17 residues. Germline V gene sequence: CDR1 SGHRS, CDR2 YFSETQ. Trimming removed 3 bases from V and 4 bases from J; junction bases left unmatched: 8. The CDR3 loop is CASSSPGLAGVGETQYF. The CDR3 DNA sequence: TGCGCCAGCAGCTCTCCGGGACTAGCGGGAGTTGGAGAGACCCAGTACTTC.

In DNA, the CDR3 is TGTGCCAGCAGGCCACTCCCGCTAGCGGGGAGCTCCTACAATGAGCAGTTCTTC. Its translation: CASRPLPLAGSSYNEQFF. The rearrangement joins TRBV11-2 to TRBJ2-1; the match to TRBD2 covers 9 bases. Germline-derived CDR1 and CDR2 are SGHAT and FQNNGV. Unmatched junction bases numbered 12, after V lost 6 bases and J lost 0 bases. The CDR3 is made up of 18 amino acids. Based on the CDR3 plus reference TRBV11-2 and TRBJ2-1, the full variable domain is EAGVAQSPRYKIIEKRQSVAFWCNPISGHATLYWYQQILGQGPKLLIQFQNNGVVDDSQLPKDRFSAERLKGVDSTLKIQPAKLEDSAVYLCASRPLPLAGSSYNEQFFGPGTRLTVL.

The J gene is TRBJ2-7, the V gene TRBV7-8; weak D call: TRBD1 (6 bases). V gave up 1 base and J gave up 1 base, with 14 bases separating them. This CDR3 contains 16 residues. Germline values: CDR1 SGHVS, CDR2 FQNEAQ. CDR3 region: CASSLEGPDSSYEQYF. CDR3 bases: TGTGCCAGCAGCTTAGAAGGGCCGGACAGTTCCTACGAGCAGTACTTC.

The rearrangement uses TRBV18 and TRBJ1-5, with unresolved D. CDR1 KGHSH and CDR2 LQKENI come from the germline V gene. V was shortened by 2 bases and J by 0 bases, with 11 bases between the two germline ends. This CDR3 has 16 amino acids. Written as DNA, the CDR3 is TGTGCCAGCTCACCAACCGCGGGATATAGCAATCAGCCCCAGCATTTT. Translating gives CASSPTAGYSNQPQHF.

This clonotype was found a few times. The chain has TRBV7-9 and TRBJ2-1, with TRBD2 matching 8 bases. Germline V lookup: CDR1 SEHNR, CDR2 FQNEAQ (reference sequence). Unmatched junction bases numbered 9, after V lost 5 bases and J lost 6 bases. The CDR3 contains 15 residues. The CDR3 sequence is CASSTLRGGSNEQFF. Here the CDR3 DNA reads TGTGCCAGCAGCACCCTACGGGGGGGCTCCAATGAGCAGTTCTTC.

V gene TRBV2 combines with J gene TRBJ1-1, with D tentatively TRBD1 (5 bases). Germline V gene data show CDR1 as SNHLY and CDR2 as FYNNEI. V lost 7 bases to trimming and J lost 0 bases, with 9 bases between them. This CDR3 is built from 13 residues. The CDR3 is CASTSDMNTEAFF. The CDR3 nucleotides are TGTGCCAGCACGTCGGACATGAACACTGAAGCTTTCTTT.

The sample holds a few counts of this clonotype. The rearrangement links TRBV14 to TRBJ2-1; D is unclear. The CDR3 spans 11 residues. V lost 6 bases and J lost 13, with 13 bases in between. CDR1 is SGHDN and CDR2 is FVKESK in the germline V gene. Written as DNA, the CDR3 is TGTGCCAGCAGTGCCCGAAGCCGACAGTTCTTC. Its translation: CASSARSRQFF.

This clonotype came up a few times. CDR3 coding DNA: TGTGCCAGCAGTGTTGGGGGCAACATTGGCTACACCTTC. Translating gives CASSVGGNIGYTF. The chain joins TRBV6-6 to TRBJ1-2, with TRBD1 as a possible D gene (6 bases). The CDR3 runs 13 residues. The V gene's germline CDR1 is MNHNY and CDR2 SVGAGI (reference sequence). V gave up 5 bases and J gave up 7 bases, with 14 bases separating them.